This T cell receptor (beta chain) was documented in a study of OX40 agonist ivuxolimab in advanced cancers. Overall study context: While on treatment, patients had intravenous ivuxolimab at 0.01 to 10 mg/kg every 2 weeks.

Remarks on this clone: Its specificity is unknown.

Profiling relied on immunoSEQ multiplex PCR, and the TCRdb table lists in-frame clones only, not all of them. Of 70,000 to 95,000 clones in the sample, roughly nine tenths were seen once. Patients with autoimmune history or systemic immunosuppression were excluded. The CDR3 length is 11 residues. CDR1 and CDR2 from the germline V gene are MNHEY and SVGAGI. V was cut by 5 bases and J by 8 bases, with 9 bases left in between. Broader study findings: Relative to CD4+ cells, CD8+ T cells on average had more expanded clones. Within 6 weeks, CD4+ and CD8+ blood T cells expanded clonally at 0.1 to 3.0 mg/kg.

Sequenced here: CD4+ or CD8+ T cells sorted from blood, sampled in a trial of the OX40 agonist ivuxolimab. V usage is TRBV6-5 and J usage is TRBJ1-1; unclear D gene. The receptor was derived from an adult with an advanced solid tumor such as melanoma, head and neck, liver or kidney cancer. The CDR3 loop reads CASSPLLEAFF. The CDR3 DNA sequence: TGTGCCAGCAGTCCTCTTCTGGAAGCTTTCTTT.